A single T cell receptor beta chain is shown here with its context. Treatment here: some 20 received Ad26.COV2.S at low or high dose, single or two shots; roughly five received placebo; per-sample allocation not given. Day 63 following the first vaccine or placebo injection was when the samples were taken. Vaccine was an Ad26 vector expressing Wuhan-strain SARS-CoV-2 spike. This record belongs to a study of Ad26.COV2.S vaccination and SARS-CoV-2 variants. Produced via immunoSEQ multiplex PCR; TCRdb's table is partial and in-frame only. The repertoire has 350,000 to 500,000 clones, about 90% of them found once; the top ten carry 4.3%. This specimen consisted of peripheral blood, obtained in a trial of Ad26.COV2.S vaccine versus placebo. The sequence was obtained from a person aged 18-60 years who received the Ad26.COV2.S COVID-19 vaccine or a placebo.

The CDR3 DNA reads TGCGCCAGCAGCTTGGAAGGGACAGGGGGCACCGGGGAGCTGTTTTTT. Its protein is CASSLEGTGGTGELFF. The chain recombines TRBV5-1 with TRBJ2-2; 11 bases line up with TRBD1. Losses at the gene ends were 0 bases for V and 4 bases for J; bases not matched to a gene: 2. CDR1 is SGHRS and CDR2 is YFSETQ in the germline V gene. The CDR3 consists of 16 residues.